These 30 T cell receptor beta chains originate from one sample sequenced in a study of T cell responses to AZD1222 COVID-19 vaccine. The data were produced by immunoSEQ multiplex PCR, yet TCRdb's version contains in-frame clones alone and is incomplete. The repertoire includes about 110,000 clones, 90% to 95% of them detected once, and about 6.6% sits in the top ten. The sample in question was peripheral blood, obtained 28 days after the second AZD1222 dose. These receptors originate from an adult who received the AZD1222 COVID-19 vaccine.

The V and J genes are TRBV5-6 and TRBJ1-1; no firm D call. V was pared by 2 bases and J by 6 bases, with 8 bases between. Looked up from germline, CDR1 is SGHDT and CDR2 is YYEEEE. CDR3 length: 12 amino acids. For the CDR3, the DNA is TGTGCCAGCAGCTTTGTGACCCCTGAAGCTTTCTTT. It yields the protein CASSFVTPEAFF.

This chain joins TRBV18 and TRBJ2-6; 9 bases align to TRBD1. CDR1 is KGHSH, CDR2 LQKENI, per germline. After removal of 2 bases from V and 0 bases from J, the junction contained 2 bases not matched to a gene. The CDR3 runs to 17 residues. The CDR3 sequence: CASSPGTGSSGANVLTF. In DNA form, the CDR3 reads TGTGCCAGCTCACCAGGGACAGGGAGCTCTGGGGCCAACGTCCTGACTTTC.

The V and J genes are TRBV5-4 and TRBJ1-2; 9 bases align to TRBD1. After removal of 3 bases from V and 6 bases from J, the junction contained 6 bases not matched to a gene. Germline V gene data show CDR1 as SGHNT and CDR2 as YYREEE (reference sequence). CDR3 length equals 14 residues. The CDR3 loop reads CASSSDRGVNGYTF. As DNA, the CDR3 is TGTGCCAGCAGCTCGGACAGGGGTGTGAATGGCTACACCTTC.

This chain uses TRBV19 with TRBJ1-2, with D unresolved. CDR3 length: 12 amino acids. V lost 9 bases and J lost 7, with 15 bases in between. CDR1 and CDR2 from the germline V gene are LNHDA and SQIVND (reference sequence). The CDR3 reads CASWSGMVGYTF. DNA of the CDR3: TGTGCCAGCTGGAGTGGTATGGTTGGCTACACCTTC. The full variable domain, rest sourced from reference TRBV19 and TRBJ1-2, is DGGITQSPKYLFRKEGQNVTLSCEQNLNHDAMYWYRQDPGQGLRLIYYSQIVNDFQKGDIAEGYSVSREKKESFPLTVTSAQKNPTAFYLCASWSGMVGYTFGSGTRLTVV.

The J gene is TRBJ1-1, the V gene TRBV13; D uncertain. V dropped 1 base and J dropped 3 bases, with 6 bases sitting between them. The length of the CDR3 is 13 residues. Looked up from germline, CDR1 is PRHDT and CDR2 is FYEKMQ (reference sequence). The CDR3 spells CASSLALDTEAFF. As DNA, the CDR3 is TGTGCCAGCAGCTTAGCTTTAGACACTGAAGCTTTCTTT.

This chain uses TRBV5-5 with TRBJ1-2; D possibly corresponds to TRBD1 (6 bases). CDR3 length equals 13 residues. V lost 3 bases to trimming and J lost 7 bases, with 13 bases between them. Per the germline V gene, CDR1 is SGHKS and CDR2 is YYEKEE (reference sequence). The CDR3 DNA reads TGTGCCAGCAGCTCTACAGGGAGAACTGGCTACACCTTC. It translates to CASSSTGRTGYTF.

This sequence joins TRBV3-1 (or the pseudogene TRBV3-2) and TRBJ1-4; D possibly corresponds to TRBD1 (5 bases). This CDR3 spans 16 amino acids. Deletions cut 0 bases from V and 6 bases from J, with 14 bases between. The germline gives CDR1 LGHDT, CDR2 YNNKEL (reference sequence). The CDR3, as DNA: TGTGCCAGCAGCCAAGATCTCCGGGGGTTTGATGAAAAACTGTTTTTT. Encoded protein: CASSQDLRGFDEKLFF.

This chain uses TRBV19 with TRBJ1-3, with no clear D. Germline CDR1 is LNHDA and CDR2 is SQIVND (reference sequence). This CDR3 region has 17 residues. V shed 5 bases and J shed 0 bases, with 17 bases lying between them. The CDR3 loop reads CASSSLNRATSGNTIYF. The CDR3 nucleotides read TGTGCCAGTAGTTCCCTAAACCGGGCGACCTCTGGAAACACCATATATTTT.

The V gene is TRBV7-2, the J gene TRBJ1-5; D is undetermined. The CDR3 extends over 14 amino acids. Germline V gene data show CDR1 as SGHTA and CDR2 as FQGNSA. The V end lost 4 bases, the J end lost 3 bases, and 10 bases lay between the germline ends. The CDR3 DNA follows: TGTGCCAGCAGCTCCCGACCGGCCAATCAGCCCCAGCATTTT. Translating it yields CASSSRPANQPQHF.

This chain joins TRBV6-5 and TRBJ1-2; D is unclear. The ends were cut back, 7 bases at V and 8 bases at J, with 17 bases in the middle. Germline V gene lookup returns CDR1 MNHEY and CDR2 SVGAGI. This CDR3 is built from 13 residues. This CDR3 reads CASTGSPAKGYTF. In DNA form, the CDR3 reads TGTGCCAGCACGGGCAGCCCCGCGAAGGGCTACACCTTC.

The chain employs TRBV7-9 and TRBJ2-1, with D perhaps TRBD2 (5 bases). Germline V lookup: CDR1 SEHNR, CDR2 FQNEAQ (reference sequence). CDR3 size: 13 residues. Trimming pared 5 bases from V and 5 bases from J, leaving 10 bases between. Here the CDR3 DNA reads TGTGCCAGCAGCCCTTACGGGGACAATGAGCAGTTCTTC. Protein product: CASSPYGDNEQFF.

In DNA, the CDR3 is TGTGCCAGTAGTATAGAGGTGTTCTACGAGCAGTACTTC. Its translation: CASSIEVFYEQYF. The chain uses TRBV19 and TRBJ2-7; D call uncertain. Trimming cost V 0 bases and J 3 bases, with 6 bases left between them. CDR1 LNHDA and CDR2 SQIVND come from the germline V gene (reference sequence). CDR3 length equals 13 residues.

The chain uses TRBV19 and TRBJ1-2; 8 nucleotides align to TRBD1. The CDR3 covers 14 residues. Germline CDR1 is LNHDA and CDR2 is SQIVND (reference sequence). Trimming removed 3 bases from V and 3 bases from J; junction bases left unmatched: 3. The CDR3 loop reads CASSIQGAYYGYTF. The CDR3 region has the DNA TGTGCCAGTAGTATCCAGGGGGCTTACTATGGCTACACCTTC.

The chain carries TRBV6-7 and TRBJ1-3; TRBD1 is a possible D gene (6 bases). TRBV6-7 is classed as an ORF, of uncertain function. The CDR3 has 16 amino acids. V shed 2 bases and J shed 4 bases, with 15 bases lying between them. For the CDR3, the DNA is TGTGCCAGCAGTTACAGGGTAGGGGGGACCGGAAACACCATATATTTT. Its protein is CASSYRVGGTGNTIYF.

This rearrangement joins TRBV18 to TRBJ2-2; no definite D call. The CDR3 runs to 14 residues. CDR1 is KGHSH and CDR2 is LQKENI in the germline V gene. The V end was cut by 0 bases, the J end by 2 bases, with 4 bases between. In DNA form, the CDR3 reads TGTGCCAGCTCACCACCGAGTAACACCGGGGAGCTGTTTTTT. Translating it yields CASSPPSNTGELFF.

The V call is TRBV4-1, the J call TRBJ2-7, with 7 bases lining up with TRBD1. The J segment lost 0 bases and the V segment lost 1 base, leaving 6 bases of the junction unmatched. From germline, CDR1 is MGHRA and CDR2 YSYEKL. The CDR3 spans 16 residues. The CDR3 sequence: CASSQGSGDSSYEQYF. CDR3 DNA sequence: TGCGCCAGCAGCCAAGGTTCAGGGGACAGCTCCTACGAGCAGTACTTC.

The rearrangement joins TRBV9 to TRBJ1-6, with D hard to call. Per the germline V gene, CDR1 is SGDLS and CDR2 is YYNGEE. The CDR3 is 14 residues long. V was cut by 4 bases and J by 4 bases, with 9 bases left in between. The CDR3 DNA sequence: TGTGCCAGCAGCCGGAACAATTATAATTCACCCCTCCACTTT. Translating it yields CASSRNNYNSPLHF.

This chain links TRBV6-1 with TRBJ2-7, with D uncertain. The length of the CDR3 is 12 residues. Trimming cost V 1 base and J 4 bases, with 5 bases left between them. From germline, CDR1 is MNHNS and CDR2 SASEGT. CDR3 in DNA: TGTGCCAGCAGTGAAGACACATACGAGCAGTACTTC. This encodes CASSEDTYEQYF.

The chain is built from TRBV15 and TRBJ1-4; unclear D gene. V lost 1 base and J 7 bases, leaving 7 bases between the germline ends. Germline V gene data show CDR1 as LNHNV and CDR2 as YYDKDF (reference sequence). This CDR3 is 13 amino acids long. The CDR3 region has the DNA TGTGCCACCAGCAGAGGTGGCAGTGAAAAACTGTTTTTT. Its protein product is CATSRGGSEKLFF.

The chain couples TRBV2 to TRBJ2-7; unclear D gene. Trimming took off 7 bases at V and 3 bases at J, with 13 bases between the two ends. The CDR3 has 13 amino acids. CDR1 and CDR2 (germline): SNHLY, FYNNEI. This chain's CDR3 is CASKYTESYEQYF. CDR3 nucleotide sequence: TGTGCCAGCAAATACACTGAAAGCTACGAGCAGTACTTC.

CDR3 region: CASSDPLDSLGNEKLFF. CDR3 sequence (DNA): TGTGCCAGCAGTGACCCCCTCGACAGCCTGGGCAATGAAAAACTGTTTTTT. V usage is TRBV2 and J usage is TRBJ1-4; tentatively, D is TRBD1 (5 bases). This CDR3 region has 17 residues. Germline V lookup: CDR1 SNHLY, CDR2 FYNNEI. Trimming removed 3 bases at V and 5 bases at J, with 19 bases between.

As concerns this clone: This specimen includes other DNA sequences encoding the same CDR3. This sequence joins TRBV29-1 and TRBJ1-1, with D possibly TRBD1 on 6 matching bases. Trimming shortened V by 6 bases and J by 4 bases, and 9 bases separated the two germline ends. The CDR3 runs to 11 residues. The germline gives CDR1 SQVTM, CDR2 ANQGSEA. The CDR3 DNA is TGCAGCGTAAGGGGGGGCACTGAAGCTTTCTTT. As protein: CSVRGGTEAFF.

The rearrangement links TRBV11-2 to TRBJ1-1; TRBD1 matches 7 bases. The CDR3 has 13 residues. The V and J ends lost 2 bases and 8 bases, in that order; junction bases with no gene match: 5. In germline, CDR1 is SGHAT, CDR2 FQNNGV. CDR3 nucleotide sequence: TGTGCCAGCAGCTTATACAGGGGAGGGGAAGCTTTCTTT. Its protein product is CASSLYRGGEAFF.

The V call is TRBV12-3 or TRBV12-4, the J call TRBJ1-1, with D tentatively TRBD1 (6 bases). CDR3 length: 13 amino acids. Trimming pared 6 bases from V and 6 bases from J, leaving 14 bases between. The CDR3 sequence: CASSQLQGPEAFF. The CDR3 region has the DNA TGTGCCAGCAGCCAGTTACAGGGACCTGAAGCTTTCTTT.

The chain uses TRBV18 and TRBJ1-2, with TRBD1 identical over 8 bases. From germline, CDR1 is KGHSH and CDR2 LQKENI. After removal of 3 bases from V and 10 bases from J, the junction contained 13 bases not matched to a gene. CDR3 length equals 15 residues. The CDR3 is CASSPTYLDRVDYTF. CDR3 DNA: TGTGCCAGCTCACCCACGTACTTGGACAGGGTTGACTACACCTTC. The full variable domain, completed using reference TRBV18 and TRBJ1-2, is NAGVMQNPRHLVRRRGQEARLRCSPMKGHSHVYWYRQLPEEGLKFMVYLQKENIIDESGMPKERFSAEFPKEGPSILRIQQVVRGDSAAYFCASSPTYLDRVDYTFGSGTRLTVV.

This sequence joins TRBV5-4 and TRBJ2-3, with D possibly TRBD1 on 5 matching bases. With 0 bases removed from V and 4 bases from J, the gap between germline ends came to 12 bases. This CDR3 comprises 15 residues. Germline V gene data show CDR1 as SGHNT and CDR2 as YYREEE (reference sequence). This chain's CDR3 is CASSLAKGRSDTQYF. For the CDR3, the DNA is TGTGCCAGCAGCTTGGCGAAGGGGCGATCAGATACGCAGTATTTT.

The chain couples TRBV2 to TRBJ1-2; TRBD1 agrees at 10 bases. The CDR3 has 16 amino acids. V was pared by 4 bases and J by 6 bases, with 11 bases of the junction left unmatched. The germline V gene has CDR1 SNHLY and CDR2 FYNNEI. The CDR3 reads CASSGGWATGGDGYTF. In nucleotides, the CDR3 is TGTGCCAGCAGTGGGGGCTGGGCGACAGGGGGCGATGGCTACACCTTC. The complete variable domain, with remaining parts taken from reference TRBV2 and TRBJ1-2, reads EPEVTQTPSHQVTQMGQEVILRCVPISNHLYFYWYRQILGQKVEFLVSFYNNEISEKSEIFDDQFSVERPDGSNFTLKIRSTKLEDSAMYFCASSGGWATGGDGYTFGSGTRLTVV.

The chain links TRBV6-9 to TRBJ2-2; D gene unclear. The germline gives CDR1 MNHGY, CDR2 SVAAGI. This CDR3 has 16 amino acids. V was cut by 9 bases and J by 3 bases, with 20 bases left in between. The CDR3 DNA follows: TGTGCCAGATGGCCCACAGCGATCCGGCACACCGGGGAGCTGTTTTTT. Translated: CARWPTAIRHTGELFF.

The chain is built from TRBV7-2 and TRBJ2-7, with D perhaps TRBD2 (5 bases). V lost 3 bases, J lost 3 bases, and 12 bases lay in between. CDR1 and CDR2 from the germline V gene are SGHTA and FQGNSA. This CDR3 is built from 14 residues. The CDR3 coding sequence is TGTGCCAGCAGCTTCTTGTCTGACTACTACGAGCAGTACTTC. Translation gives CASSFLSDYYEQYF. Combining the CDR3 with reference TRBV7-2 and TRBJ2-7 gives the whole variable domain GAGVSQSPSNKVTEKGKDVELRCDPISGHTALYWYRQSLGQGLEFLIYFQGNSAPDKSGLPSDRFSAERTGGSVSTLTIQRTQQEDSAVYLCASSFLSDYYEQYFGPGTRLTVT.

This chain connects TRBV5-1 to TRBJ1-2, with 7 bases identical to TRBD1. Trimming took 0 bases from V and 2 from J; bases not matched to a gene: 4. The CDR3 is 15 amino acids. Per the germline V gene, CDR1 is SGHRS and CDR2 is YFSETQ. The CDR3 DNA reads as TGCGCCAGCAGCTTGGTTGCGACAGGGAACTATGGCTACACCTTC. Encoded protein: CASSLVATGNYGYTF.